This TCR beta chain appears in the sequencing data of a study of shared clonotypes between healthy human individuals. Data came from immunoSEQ multiplex PCR; TCRdb stores just in-frame clones and leaves some out. The data show 700,000 or so clones, about two thirds seen once. This clone was recorded only once. Its antigen is currently unknown. Germline V CDR1 and CDR2: GTSNPN, SVGIG (reference sequence). V shed 3 bases and J 6 bases; nucleotides not matched to a gene: 5. CDR3 length: 13 amino acids. Study-wide results and caveats: The small donor group covered limited genetic and exposure diversity. Tissues were not sampled, only blood, and their repertoires likely differ. Clonotype sharing across a few donors was observed for about 4.8% of naive CD4 clonotypes.

This chain joins TRBV30 and TRBJ1-1; 9 bases are shared with TRBD1. Sequenced: memory CD4+ T cells sorted from blood. Subset of the sample: CD45RA-negative fraction. The sequence came from a woman in her 30s in good health. The DNA of the CDR3 is TGTGCCTGGAGCGGGGACAGGGAGGCTGAAGCTTTCTTT. Amino acids: CAWSGDREAEAFF.